Below, 28 T cell receptor beta chains from the same sample are listed, as sequenced in a study of blood T cell repertoires in COVID-19. The method was immunoSEQ multiplex PCR; TCRdb's version includes in-frame clones alone and lacks a portion of them. The table includes under 300,000 clones, about nine tenths detected once. Source material: peripheral blood. Receptor source: a man aged 25-45 years with COVID-19, enrolled during active disease.

The chain is built from TRBV27 and TRBJ2-7, with 9 bases identical to TRBD1. Germline V CDR1 and CDR2: MNHEY, SMNVEV (reference sequence). V gave up 5 bases and J gave up 7 bases; unmatched junction bases: 6. The CDR3 length is 13 residues. The CDR3 DNA reads as TGTGCCAGCAGTACCGGGACAGGGAGGGAGCAGTACTTC. Translated: CASSTGTGREQYF.

This chain links TRBV9 with TRBJ1-4; D remains unclear. Germline loops: CDR1 SGDLS, CDR2 YYNGEE. The CDR3 extends over 15 amino acids. The V gene lost 4 bases and the J gene lost 2 bases, with 12 bases spanning the gap. The CDR3 is CASSPGGNTNEKLFF. The CDR3 coding sequence is TGTGCCAGCAGCCCAGGAGGGAACACTAATGAAAAACTGTTTTTT.

The chain couples TRBV15 to TRBJ1-5; TRBD1 agrees at 7 bases. Germline V gene sequence: CDR1 LNHNV, CDR2 YYDKDF (reference sequence). The ends lost 5 bases at V and 3 bases at J; junction bases unmatched: 7. This CDR3 is built from 15 residues. CDR3 residues: CATSAGTDYNQPQHF. CDR3 coding DNA: TGTGCCACCAGCGCCGGGACAGACTACAATCAGCCCCAGCATTTT.

The chain recombines TRBV30 with TRBJ2-7; D uncertain. The CDR3 sequence is 14 residues long. Trimming took off 1 base at V and 5 bases at J, with 15 bases between the two ends. The germline CDR1 and CDR2 sequences are GTSNPN and SVGIG (reference sequence). The CDR3 loop is CAWSGDSRADEQYF. In DNA, the CDR3 is TGTGCCTGGAGTGGTGATTCGCGTGCGGACGAGCAGTACTTC.

This clone has just a few counts. Different DNA sequences within this sample yield the same CDR3. The chain couples TRBV12-3 or TRBV12-4 to TRBJ1-3; D is unclear. V lost 6 bases, J lost 4 bases, and 4 bases lay in between. This CDR3 comprises 11 residues. CDR3 sequence (DNA): TGTGCCAGCAGCCTCGGAAACACCATATATTTT. This encodes CASSLGNTIYF.

The chain joins TRBV7-9 to TRBJ2-7, with 10 positions matching TRBD1. Germline loops: CDR1 SEHNR, CDR2 FQNEAQ (reference sequence). J gave up 3 bases and V 5 bases, and 7 bases lay outside the gene matches. The CDR3 loop spans 15 amino acids. This chain's CDR3 is CASSARDRGIYEQYF. In nucleotides, the CDR3 is TGTGCCAGCAGCGCCCGGGACAGGGGAATCTACGAGCAGTACTTC.

The chain recombines TRBV2 with TRBJ2-5; 9 nucleotides agree with TRBD1. V dropped 5 bases and J dropped 3; count of bases not matched to a gene: 4. The germline V gene has CDR1 SNHLY and CDR2 FYNNEI. CDR3 length: 14 amino acids. CDR3 nucleotides: TGTGCCAGCAGTTCCCGGGACAGGGAAGAGACCCAGTACTTC. Its protein is CASSSRDREETQYF.

This chain uses TRBV5-4 with TRBJ1-6; D remains ambiguous. CDR1 and CDR2 (germline): SGHNT, YYREEE (reference sequence). The CDR3 covers 14 residues. The V end was cut by 0 bases, the J end by 6 bases, with 7 bases between. The CDR3 loop reads CASSLENGNSPLHF. The CDR3 DNA sequence: TGTGCCAGCAGCTTGGAGAACGGTAATTCACCCCTCCACTTT. The complete variable domain, with remaining parts taken from reference TRBV5-4 and TRBJ1-6, reads ETGVTQSPTHLIKTRGQQVTLRCSSQSGHNTVSWYQQALGQGPQFIFQYYREEENGRGNFPPRFSGLQFPNYSSELNVNALELDDSALYLCASSLENGNSPLHFGNGTRLTVT.

This chain links TRBV23-1 with TRBJ1-2; D may be TRBD1 (6 bases). TRBV23-1 is annotated as an ORF whose role is uncertain. The CDR3 consists of 18 residues. The V end lost 0 bases, the J end lost 3 bases, and 20 bases lay between the germline ends. This CDR3 reads CASSQSDRSLRFDYGYTF. The CDR3 coding sequence is TGCGCCAGCAGTCAATCCGACAGGTCCCTCAGGTTTGACTATGGCTACACCTTC.

About this clone itself: Sequence at one end of the junction differs from germline and may be a read error. This chain uses TRBV5-4 with TRBJ2-5, with a possible D match to TRBD2 (5 bases). Germline values: CDR1 SGHNT, CDR2 YYREEE (reference sequence). The CDR3 has 15 amino acids. The CDR3 loop is CATSFSTRGGETQYF. In nucleotides, the CDR3 is TGTGCCACCAGCTTCTCTACCCGGGGTGGGGAGACCCAGTACTTC.

V is TRBV24-1 and J is TRBJ1-2; D may be TRBD1 (5 bases). Germline CDR1 and CDR2: KGHDR and SFDVKD. Trimming pared 0 bases from V and 5 bases from J, leaving 18 bases between. This CDR3 spans 17 amino acids. The CDR3 spells CATSDLATDEDKYGYTF. In nucleotides, the CDR3 is TGTGCCACCAGTGATTTGGCCACGGACGAGGACAAGTATGGCTACACCTTC.

The V and J genes are TRBV11-2 and TRBJ1-1; 8 bases map to TRBD1. The CDR3 loop spans 15 amino acids. The ends lost 1 base at V and 4 bases at J; junction bases unmatched: 5. CDR1 and CDR2 (germline): SGHAT, FQNNGV. Here the CDR3 DNA reads TGTGCCAGCAGCTTAGTAACAGGGGGGACCACTGAAGCTTTCTTT. It codes for CASSLVTGGTTEAFF.

The rearrangement uses TRBV2 and TRBJ1-6; 7 bases align to TRBD1. Germline trimming cut 7 bases from V and 4 bases from J; bases unmatched to any gene: 1. The CDR3 is made up of 13 amino acids. Germline V gene data show CDR1 as SNHLY and CDR2 as FYNNEI. CDR3 DNA sequence: TGTGCCAGCATGGGACAGTATAATTCACCCCTCCACTTT. Its translation: CASMGQYNSPLHF.

The chain joins TRBV6-5 to TRBJ2-1; possibly TRBD1 for D (5 bases). Germline V lookup: CDR1 MNHEY, CDR2 SVGAGI. The CDR3 is 12 residues long. V lost 8 bases and J lost 9, with 14 bases in between. CDR3: CASCRDRGEQFF. The CDR3 nucleotides read TGTGCCAGCTGTAGGGATAGGGGTGAGCAGTTCTTC.

This clone was observed a single time. This chain uses TRBV9 with TRBJ1-1, with TRBD1 identical over 7 bases. With 4 bases clipped from V and 9 bases from J, the junction kept 9 bases outside the gene matches. This CDR3 has 13 amino acids. The V gene's germline CDR1 is SGDLS and CDR2 YYNGEE. CDR3 nucleotide sequence: TGTGCCAGCAGCCCCAGAACGGGACAGAAAGCTTTCTTT. It encodes CASSPRTGQKAFF.

CDR3 in DNA: TGTGCCAGTGGAACTAGCGGGGGGGCAGGCACCGGGGAGCTGTTTTTT. Translating it yields CASGTSGGAGTGELFF. The chain is built from TRBV19 and TRBJ2-2; 13 positions agree with TRBD2. V shed 8 bases, J shed 4 bases, and the junction held 7 bases outside the gene matches. The V gene's germline CDR1 is LNHDA and CDR2 SQIVND (reference sequence). The CDR3 runs to 16 residues.

The V call is TRBV28, the J call TRBJ2-7; 7 nucleotides match TRBD1. The CDR3 loop spans 15 amino acids. The ends lost 6 bases at V and 2 bases at J; junction bases unmatched: 10. The germline V gene has CDR1 MDHEN and CDR2 SYDVKM. Written as DNA, the CDR3 is TGTGCCAGCAGCCCCCGACAGGGAATAGCCTACGAGCAGTACTTC. This gives the protein CASSPRQGIAYEQYF. Full variable domain (rest looked up from reference TRBV28 and TRBJ2-7): DVKVTQSSRYLVKRTGEKVFLECVQDMDHENMFWYRQDPGLGLRLIYFSYDVKMKEKGDIPEGYSVSREKKERFSLILESASTNQTSMYLCASSPRQGIAYEQYFGPGTRLTVT.

The V and J genes are TRBV2 and TRBJ2-2; tentative D call: TRBD1 (6 bases). Trimming removed 11 bases from V and 2 bases from J, with 15 bases in between. This CDR3 has 14 amino acids. Germline V gene data show CDR1 as SNHLY and CDR2 as FYNNEI. The CDR3 spells CAGPGTKNTGELFF. The CDR3 DNA follows: TGTGCCGGCCCCGGGACAAAAAACACCGGGGAGCTGTTTTTT.

Worth noting for this clone: The same CDR3 is also encoded by other DNA sequences in this sample. J is TRBJ2-7 and V is TRBV15; weak D call: TRBD1 (6 bases). The V end lost 3 bases, the J end lost 6 bases, and 12 bases lay between the germline ends. The CDR3 covers 13 residues. Germline V gene lookup returns CDR1 LNHNV and CDR2 YYDKDF (reference sequence). The CDR3 bases are TGTGCCACCAGCAGCAACAGGGACCTCGAGCAGTACTTC. The encoded protein is CATSSNRDLEQYF.

The V gene is TRBV12-3 or TRBV12-4, the J gene TRBJ1-4; no reliable D call. V dropped 6 bases and J dropped 5 bases, with 10 bases sitting between them. The CDR3 covers 13 residues. The CDR3 is CASSRVANEKLFF. The CDR3 bases are TGTGCCAGCAGCCGCGTCGCCAATGAAAAACTGTTTTTT.

The chain employs TRBV24-1 and TRBJ2-1; TRBD1 matches 10 bases. Per germline, CDR1 KGHDR and CDR2 SFDVKD. The CDR3 spans 15 residues. V lost 4 bases to trimming and J lost 6 bases; unmatched junction nucleotides: 5. In nucleotides, the CDR3 is TGTGCCACCAGTGAACGCGGGACAGGGGTCAATGAGCAGTTCTTC. Protein sequence: CATSERGTGVNEQFF.

The chain is built from TRBV5-1 and TRBJ2-5; D may be TRBD1 (5 bases). The germline CDR1 and CDR2 sequences are SGHRS and YFSETQ. This CDR3 is built from 16 residues. Trimming shortened V by 3 bases and J by 0 bases, and 15 bases separated the two germline ends. DNA of the CDR3: TGCGCCAGCAGCTCCACTTCGGCAGGGCACCAAGAGACCCAGTACTTC. Its protein is CASSSTSAGHQETQYF.

CDR3 DNA: TGTGCCAGTAACTCGGGACAGGGGGTAAATCAGCCCCAGCATTTT. It specifies CASNSGQGVNQPQHF. This chain links TRBV19 with TRBJ1-5; 11 nucleotides agree with TRBD1. Germline-derived CDR1 and CDR2 are LNHDA and SQIVND (reference sequence). J gave up 4 bases and V 7 bases, and 6 bases lay outside the gene matches. This CDR3 is built from 15 residues.

V usage is TRBV11-2 and J usage is TRBJ1-3; D remains unclear. Germline CDR1 reads SGHAT; CDR2 reads FQNNGV. This CDR3 is 14 amino acids long. Trimming removed 2 bases at V and 0 bases at J, with 5 bases between. CDR3 residues: CASSLSRSGNTIYF. The CDR3 DNA reads TGTGCCAGCAGCTTAAGCCGCTCTGGAAACACCATATATTTT.

J is TRBJ2-6 and V is TRBV30, with TRBD1 matching over 7 bases. Germline CDR1 is GTSNPN and CDR2 is SVGIG (reference sequence). Losses at the gene ends were 1 base for V and 0 bases for J; bases not matched to a gene: 15. The CDR3 extends over 20 amino acids. CDR3 protein: CAWSGFVRDSLSSGANVLTF. CDR3 bases: TGTGCCTGGAGTGGATTCGTAAGGGACAGCCTATCCTCTGGGGCCAACGTCCTGACTTTC.

The CDR3 nucleotides read TGTGCCAGCAGAAAACTCGGGACTAGCGATGAGCAGTTCTTC. Translating it yields CASRKLGTSDEQFF. The V gene is TRBV6-5, the J gene TRBJ2-1; 10 nucleotides match TRBD2. After removal of 6 bases from V and 8 bases from J, the junction contained 7 bases not matched to a gene. Germline assignment: CDR1 MNHEY and CDR2 SVGAGI. The CDR3 contains 14 residues.

The CDR3: CSATDTNYEQYF. The DNA for the CDR3 is TGCAGCGCAACGGACACCAATTACGAGCAGTACTTC. This rearrangement joins TRBV29-1 to TRBJ2-7; a weak D match, TRBD1 (5 bases). CDR1 and CDR2 (germline): SQVTM, ANQGSEA. Trimming removed 7 bases from V and 4 bases from J, with 14 bases in between. The CDR3 runs 12 residues.

CDR3 sequence reads: CASSQPHLDGYTF. The CDR3 DNA follows: TGTGCCAGCAGTCAACCACACCTGGATGGCTACACCTTC. The chain couples TRBV12-3 or TRBV12-4 to TRBJ1-2; D is ambiguous. The CDR3 totals 13 residues. Between the trimmed V and J ends, which lost 5 bases and 6 bases, there was a span of 13 bases.